The 18 T cell receptor beta chains given below trace back to one sample, sequenced in a study of STAT5B mutations in CD4+ large granular lymphocyte leukemia. Sequencing was performed with immunoSEQ multiplex PCR; in TCRdb, only in-frame clones are kept and a portion is missing. The data show approximately 31,000 clones, with 70% to 85% seen just once and less than 2.5% held by the top ten. The specimen was CD4+ T cells from blood buffy coats. The receptors originated from a human donor in good health.

The table lists this clone with a few counts. The V call is TRBV7-2, the J call TRBJ1-1; D ambiguous. From germline, CDR1 is SGHTA and CDR2 FQGNSA. Trimming took off 3 bases at V and 1 base at J, with 9 bases between the two ends. The CDR3 is 14 residues long. CDR3 DNA sequence: TGTGCCAGCAGCTTGGTTGACGGGAACACTGAAGCTTTCTTT. Translation gives CASSLVDGNTEAFF.

The CDR3 DNA reads TGTGCCAGCAGCGCACACGGACAGGGGGCGGAAGAGACCCAGTACTTC. The encoded protein is CASSAHGQGAEETQYF. The chain employs TRBV7-8 and TRBJ2-5; 11 nucleotides align to TRBD1. Germline loops: CDR1 SGHVS, CDR2 FQNEAQ. The CDR3 spans 16 residues. Trimming cost V 5 bases and J 3 bases; bases outside gene matches: 8.

The chain is built from TRBV25-1 and TRBJ2-3, with D possibly TRBD2 on 5 matching bases. Germline values: CDR1 MGHDK, CDR2 SYGVNS. The CDR3 loop spans 13 amino acids. Trimming left V 3 bases short and J 1 base short, with 5 bases between. CDR3 sequence (DNA): TGTGCCAGCAGTGACGGGGGCACAGATACGCAGTATTTT. Translating gives CASSDGGTDTQYF.

V and J are TRBV5-4 and TRBJ1-1; D is ambiguous. The CDR3 consists of 16 residues. Germline V CDR1 and CDR2: SGHNT, YYREEE (reference sequence). Trimming took 0 bases from V and 1 from J, leaving 13 bases between them. Here the CDR3 DNA reads TGTGCCAGCAGCTTGGGGCTAGGTCTCGGGAACACTGAAGCTTTCTTT. It specifies CASSLGLGLGNTEAFF.

V is TRBV7-6 and J is TRBJ2-3; D perhaps matches TRBD2 (6 bases). Deletions cut 1 base from V and 2 bases from J, with 10 bases between. The CDR3 is 15 residues long. Germline V gene sequence: CDR1 SGHVS, CDR2 FNYEAQ. The CDR3 DNA reads TGTGCCAGCAGCTTAGATGGGGGGTCCACAGATACGCAGTATTTT. Its protein product is CASSLDGGSTDTQYF.

The chain uses TRBV4-1 and TRBJ2-1, with 7 bases that match TRBD1. The CDR3 has 15 amino acids. V lost 3 bases to trimming and J lost 4 bases; unmatched junction nucleotides: 6. Germline V gene lookup returns CDR1 MGHRA and CDR2 YSYEKL. The CDR3 here is CASSQGWTGYNEQFF. The CDR3 region has the DNA TGCGCCAGCAGCCAGGGCTGGACAGGTTACAATGAGCAGTTCTTC.

The rearrangement uses TRBV5-1 and TRBJ2-7; 7 bases are a match to TRBD1. This CDR3 comprises 15 residues. Germline V gene sequence: CDR1 SGHRS, CDR2 YFSETQ. Trimming cost V 2 bases and J 0 bases; bases outside gene matches: 5. CDR3: CASSFTGTDSYEQYF. The CDR3 DNA is TGCGCCAGCAGCTTTACCGGGACAGACTCCTACGAGCAGTACTTC.

This chain uses TRBV27 with TRBJ1-3; the D gene is possibly TRBD1 (5 bases). In germline, CDR1 is MNHEY, CDR2 SMNVEV (reference sequence). This CDR3 region has 15 residues. The V end was cut by 0 bases, the J end by 7 bases, with 13 bases between. This CDR3 is CASSLSRDGWNTIYF. The CDR3 DNA sequence: TGTGCCAGCAGTTTATCGCGGGACGGCTGGAACACCATATATTTT.

V and J are TRBV2 and TRBJ1-4; D possibly corresponds to TRBD1 (6 bases). This CDR3 is 15 amino acids long. Germline CDR1 is SNHLY and CDR2 is FYNNEI. Trimming shortened V by 6 bases and J by 3 bases, and 14 bases separated the two germline ends. CDR3 DNA: TGTGCCAGCAGGGACAGAAGGGTGGCTAATGAAAAACTGTTTTTT. Protein: CASRDRRVANEKLFF.

For the CDR3, the DNA is TGTGCCAGCAGAGCAGGGGGCGGCAATCAGCCCCAGCATTTT. It codes for CASRAGGGNQPQHF. V gene TRBV28 combines with J gene TRBJ1-5; 8 nucleotides agree with TRBD1. Germline assignment: CDR1 MDHEN and CDR2 SYDVKM. The CDR3 totals 14 residues. V gave up 6 bases and J gave up 2 bases; unmatched junction bases: 3.

V usage is TRBV28 and J usage is TRBJ2-5; D might be TRBD2 (5 bases). Looked up from germline, CDR1 is MDHEN and CDR2 is SYDVKM. This CDR3 is built from 13 residues. V was shortened by 6 bases and J by 5 bases, with 13 bases between the two germline ends. The CDR3 DNA is TGTGCCAGCAGGTTGTACGGGGTGGAGACCCAGTACTTC. It encodes CASRLYGVETQYF.

The rearrangement uses TRBV5-1 and TRBJ2-1; D perhaps matches TRBD1 (5 bases). Germline V gene lookup returns CDR1 SGHRS and CDR2 YFSETQ. This CDR3 has 14 residues. Trimming cost V 0 bases and J 3 bases, with 7 bases left between them. The CDR3 nucleotides are TGCGCCAGCAGCTTGGGACAGATCTACAATGAGCAGTTCTTC. It translates to CASSLGQIYNEQFF.

The rearrangement links TRBV18 to TRBJ2-7; TRBD1 matches 10 bases. The germline gives CDR1 KGHSH, CDR2 LQKENI. The CDR3 consists of 16 residues. With 5 bases clipped from V and 2 bases from J, the junction kept 9 bases outside the gene matches. As DNA, the CDR3 is TGTGCCAGCTCAGACAGGACAGGGGGGGTCACCTACGAGCAGTACTTC. This codes for CASSDRTGGVTYEQYF.

The J gene is TRBJ1-2, the V gene TRBV2; 7 nucleotides match TRBD1. V lost 6 bases, J lost 2 bases, and 12 bases stayed unmatched. The germline V gene has CDR1 SNHLY and CDR2 FYNNEI. This CDR3 is built from 16 residues. This chain's CDR3 is CASSRSRTGENYGYTF. DNA of the CDR3: TGTGCCAGCAGCCGATCAAGGACAGGAGAGAACTATGGCTACACCTTC.

This chain connects TRBV9 to TRBJ2-5; the D is unclear. CDR3 length: 14 residues. Germline V gene data show CDR1 as SGDLS and CDR2 as YYNGEE. Trimming pared 0 bases from V and 5 bases from J, leaving 11 bases between. CDR3 residues: CASSVGIGWETQYF. The DNA for the CDR3 is TGTGCCAGCAGCGTAGGAATAGGGTGGGAGACCCAGTACTTC.

The chain recombines TRBV7-2 with TRBJ2-7; the D call may be TRBD1 or TRBD2 (5 bases each). The CDR3 loop spans 15 amino acids. Trimming took 4 bases from V and 9 from J, leaving 22 bases between them. Germline loops: CDR1 SGHTA, CDR2 FQGNSA. This CDR3 is CASSSTGTAAIGQYF. The CDR3 DNA follows: TGTGCCAGCAGCTCAACCGGGACGGCAGCCATCGGGCAGTACTTC.

The J gene is TRBJ2-5, the V gene TRBV29-1; 9 bases are shared with TRBD2. The CDR3 has 15 amino acids. The J segment lost 4 bases and the V segment lost 6 bases, leaving 12 bases of the junction unmatched. Germline values: CDR1 SQVTM, CDR2 ANQGSEA. CDR3: CSVRWGGGAGETQYF. CDR3 bases: TGCAGCGTCCGGTGGGGCGGGGGGGCCGGAGAGACCCAGTACTTC.

The chain joins TRBV19 to TRBJ2-1, with TRBD1 matching over 7 bases. The CDR3 length is 15 residues. V shed 5 bases and J 2 bases; nucleotides not matched to a gene: 6. Germline V gene sequence: CDR1 LNHDA, CDR2 SQIVND (reference sequence). CDR3 nucleotides: TGTGCCAGTAGTTTGACAGGGAACCCCTACAATGAGCAGTTCTTC. It is translated as CASSLTGNPYNEQFF.